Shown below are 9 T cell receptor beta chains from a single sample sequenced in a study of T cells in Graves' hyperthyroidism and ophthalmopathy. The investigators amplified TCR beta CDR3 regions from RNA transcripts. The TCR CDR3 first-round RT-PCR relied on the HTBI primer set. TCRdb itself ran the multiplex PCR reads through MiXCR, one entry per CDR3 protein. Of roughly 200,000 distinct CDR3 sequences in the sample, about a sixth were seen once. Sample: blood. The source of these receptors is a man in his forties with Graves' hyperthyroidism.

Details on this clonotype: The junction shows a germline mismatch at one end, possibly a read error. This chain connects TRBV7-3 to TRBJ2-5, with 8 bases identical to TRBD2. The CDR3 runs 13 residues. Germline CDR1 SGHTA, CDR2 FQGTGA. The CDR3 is CASSSGGGEAQYF. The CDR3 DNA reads TGTGCCAGCAGCTCGGGGGGGGGAGAGGCCCAGTACTTC.

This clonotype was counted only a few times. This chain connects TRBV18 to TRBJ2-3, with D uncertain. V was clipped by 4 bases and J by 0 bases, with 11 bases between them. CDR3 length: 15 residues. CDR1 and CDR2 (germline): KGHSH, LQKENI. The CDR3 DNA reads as TGTGCCAGCTCACTCCGGACGGCTAGCACAGATACGCAGTATTTT. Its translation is CASSLRTASTDTQYF.

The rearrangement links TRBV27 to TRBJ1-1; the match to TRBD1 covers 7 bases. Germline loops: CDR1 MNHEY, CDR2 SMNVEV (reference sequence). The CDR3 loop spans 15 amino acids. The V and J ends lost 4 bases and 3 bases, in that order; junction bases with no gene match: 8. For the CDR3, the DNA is TGTGCCAGCAGTTACGGGACAGCGGGCGACACTGAAGCTTTCTTT. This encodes CASSYGTAGDTEAFF.

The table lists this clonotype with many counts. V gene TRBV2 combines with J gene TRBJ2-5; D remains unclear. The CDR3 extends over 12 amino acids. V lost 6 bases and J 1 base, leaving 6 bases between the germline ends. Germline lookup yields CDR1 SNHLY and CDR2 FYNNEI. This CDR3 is CASSDIQETQYF. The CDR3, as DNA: TGTGCCAGCAGCGACATCCAAGAGACCCAGTACTTC.

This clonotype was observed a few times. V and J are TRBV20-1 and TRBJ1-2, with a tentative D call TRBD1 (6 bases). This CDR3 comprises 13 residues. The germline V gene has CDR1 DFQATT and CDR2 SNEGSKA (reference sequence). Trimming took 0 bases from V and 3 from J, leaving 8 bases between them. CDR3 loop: CSAREQGDYGYTF. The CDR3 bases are TGCAGTGCTAGAGAACAGGGCGACTATGGCTACACCTTC.

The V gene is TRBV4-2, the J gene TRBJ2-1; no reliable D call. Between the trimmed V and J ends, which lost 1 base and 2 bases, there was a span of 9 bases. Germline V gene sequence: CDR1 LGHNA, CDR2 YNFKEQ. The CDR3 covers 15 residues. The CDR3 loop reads CASSQVGDPYNEQFF. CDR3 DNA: TGTGCCAGCAGCCAAGTTGGGGATCCCTACAATGAGCAGTTCTTC.

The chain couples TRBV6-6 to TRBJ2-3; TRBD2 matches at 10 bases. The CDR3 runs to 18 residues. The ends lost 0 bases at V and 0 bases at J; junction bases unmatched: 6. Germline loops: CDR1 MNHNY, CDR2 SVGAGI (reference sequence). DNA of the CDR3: TGTGCCAGCAGTTACTCGGCTAGCGGGGGTCCCAGCACAGATACGCAGTATTTT. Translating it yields CASSYSASGGPSTDTQYF.

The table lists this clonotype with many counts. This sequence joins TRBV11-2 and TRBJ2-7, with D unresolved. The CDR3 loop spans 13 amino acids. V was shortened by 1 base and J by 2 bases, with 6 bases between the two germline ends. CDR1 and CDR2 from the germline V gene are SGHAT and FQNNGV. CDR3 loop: CASSLARTYEQYF. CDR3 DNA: TGTGCCAGCAGCTTAGCGAGAACCTACGAGCAGTACTTC.

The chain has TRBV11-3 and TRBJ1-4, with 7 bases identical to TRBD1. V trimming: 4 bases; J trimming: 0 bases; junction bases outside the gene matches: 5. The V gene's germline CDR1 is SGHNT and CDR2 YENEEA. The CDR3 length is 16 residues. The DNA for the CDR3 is TGTGCCAGCAGCTCCGGGACAGCCGCAACTAATGAAAAACTGTTTTTT. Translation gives CASSSGTAATNEKLFF.